This T cell receptor beta chain was retrieved from a study of T cell repertoires in cytomegalovirus infection. Whole-study context: Both a matching HLA type and CMV infection were indicated by public TCR beta signatures. Findings of the study overall: Individuals carrying CMV plus the relevant HLA were identified by cumulative frequency of public TCR beta families. HLA-C-restricted TCR beta clonotypes specific for CMV led the ex vivo response.

The V and J ends lost 5 bases and 2 bases respectively, with 16 bases between them. CDR1 and CDR2 from the germline V gene are SQVTM and ANQGSEA. The CDR3 loop spans 14 amino acids. TCRdb itself ran the reads through MiXCR, one entry per CDR3 protein. The table has about 330,000 distinct CDR3 sequences, just under 35% seen once. This clonotype has just a few counts. The target antigen is unknown. Sequencing was performed on cultured PBMCs, taken from culture after CMV antigen stimulation. This receptor was identified in a human donor in good health (CMV status not recorded). Some clones in this sample may be carry-over from other donors' samples. The chain is built from TRBV29-1 and TRBJ2-7; no clear D. CDR3 in amino acids: CSVPAPTAPYEQYF. As DNA, the CDR3 is TGCAGCGTTCCAGCCCCAACCGCTCCCTACGAGCAGTACTTC.